Listed below are T cell receptor beta chains from one sample, sequenced in a study of siplizumab effects on memory and regulatory T cells. Method: immunoSEQ multiplex PCR; TCRdb's copy keeps in-frame clones and lacks some. Here the sample spans some 100,000 clones, about 91% being singletons. The sample consisted of CD4+ T cells sorted from blood. Receptor source: a human donor in good health. Some clones in this sample may be carry-over from other donors' samples. Each CDR3 is given with its conserved first and last residue. The D gene is left open where the match is weak. Rows give clone size only sometimes, using once, few, many, or a class for an expanded clone.

>TRBJ1-1|.|.|TRBV20-1
TGCAGTGCTCCGAACACTGAAGCTTTCTTT
CSAPNTEAFF
>TRBJ2-5|.|.|TRBV7-7
TGTGCTAGCAGCTTAGATAGTCCGGAGACCCAGTACTTC
CASSLDSPETQYF
>TRBJ1-2|.|.|TRBV6-5
TGTGCCAGCAGTATTGGAAATACCAACTATGGCTACACCTTC
CASSIGNTNYGYTF
>TRBJ2-4|.|.|TRBV7-7
TGTGCTAGCAGCTTAGTTGGGTTAGCCAAAAACATTCAGTACTTC
CASSLVGLAKNIQYF
>TRBJ1-5|.|.|TRBV19
TGTGCCAGTAGTATTAGGATTATGGGGGGGGGTGGCAATCAGCCCCAGCATTTT
CASSIRIMGGGGNQPQHF
>TRBJ2-7|.|TRBD1|TRBV19
TGTGCCACCACAGGGGGCGGCGACGAGCAGTACTTC
CATTGGGDEQYF
>TRBJ2-5|.|TRBD2|TRBV5-8
TGTGCCAGCAGCTTTTTAGGACTAGCGGGAGAGGGAGAGACCCAGTACTTC
CASSFLGLAGEGETQYF
>TRBJ2-5|.|.|TRBV25-1
TGTGCCAGCAGTGGCCTTGGGGGGGCTCAAGAGACCCAGTACTTC
CASSGLGGAQETQYF
>TRBJ2-7|.|.|TRBV19
TGTGCCAGTAGCCCCTCGACAGGGAGGAATAGCGAGCAGTACTTC
CASSPSTGRNSEQYF
>TRBJ2-1|.|.|TRBV5-1
TGCGCCAGCAGCCCCCGTTTGGGGGACTCCTACAATGAGCAGTTCTTC
CASSPRLGDSYNEQFF
>TRBJ2-3|.|.|TRBV10-3
TGTGCCATCAGTGCATACCCTCCGGGGTCAGGGTTTAGGCAGGGCACAGATACGCAGTATTTT
CAISAYPPGSGFRQGTDTQYF
>TRBJ2-1|.|TRBD2|TRBV10-1
TGCGCCAGCAGTGAGATGGCGGGAGGGTTGGTGCGCAATGAGCAGTTCTTC
CASSEMAGGLVRNEQFF
>TRBJ2-5|.|TRBD2|TRBV9
TGTGCCAGCAGCGTAGCTGTGGGGGGGGAGACCCAGTACTTC
CASSVAVGGETQYF
>TRBJ1-4|.|TRBD1|TRBV28
TGTGCCAGCAGCGAAATCGGACAGGGAATTGAAAAACTGTTTTTT
CASSEIGQGIEKLFF
>TRBJ2-5|.|.|TRBV28
TGTGCCAGCACTTTGTCATGGGGTCAAGAGACCCAGTACTTC
CASTLSWGQETQYF
>TRBJ1-5|.|TRBD1|TRBV7-7
TGTGCTAGCAGCCACCAAACCGGGGGACAGGGGTCACATCAGCCCCAGCATTTT
CASSHQTGGQGSHQPQHF
>TRBJ2-5|.|TRBD2|TRBV19
TGTGCCAGTAGTATAGGGGGACTAGCGGGAACAGAGACCCAGTACTTC
CASSIGGLAGTETQYF
>TRBJ2-5|.|.|TRBV5-8
TGTGCCAGCAGCCCCCGACTCTCGGTCGGAGAGACCCAGTACTTC
CASSPRLSVGETQYF
>TRBJ2-3|.|.|TRBV7-9
TGTGCCAGCAGCTTAGAGCGGATTAGCACAGATACGCAGTATTTT
CASSLERISTDTQYF
>TRBJ2-5|.|.|TRBV4-1
TGCGCCAGCAGCCGACTCGGACTAACTGACCAGTACTTC
CASSRLGLTDQYF
>TRBJ2-3|.|.|TRBV9
TGTGCCAGCAGCGTCACAGGGACCCGAGATACGCAGTATTTT
CASSVTGTRDTQYF
>TRBJ2-2|.|.|TRBV15
TGTGCCACCAGCAGAGACTGGGTTGACGCCGGGGAGCTGTTTTTT
CATSRDWVDAGELFF
>TRBJ2-7|.|.|TRBV9
TGTGCCAGCAGCCCAAGGACCGGGCCCTACGAGCAGTACTTC
CASSPRTGPYEQYF
>TRBJ1-1|.|.|TRBV19
TGTGCCAGTCTGCGAGGGTCCAATATGAACACTGAAGCTTTCTTT
CASLRGSNMNTEAFF
>TRBJ2-3|.|TRBD2|TRBV11-3
TGTGCCAGCAGCTCCGGTTTGACTAGCAGAGATACGCAGTATTTT
CASSSGLTSRDTQYF
>TRBJ2-7|.|.|TRBV21-1
TGTGCCAGCACCTCCTCTGTGGGACCCCAAAGCTGCTACGAGCAGTACTTC
CASTSSVGPQSCYEQYF
>TRBJ2-6|.|.|TRBV18
TGTGCCAGCTCACCACTAGACATTTCTGGGGCCAACGTCCTGACTTTC
CASSPLDISGANVLTF
>TRBJ2-1|.|TRBD2|TRBV28
TGTGCCAGCACCTCCGGGGGACTAGCGGGAAACAATGAGCAGTTCTTC
CASTSGGLAGNNEQFF
>TRBJ2-2|.|.|TRBV6-6
TGTGCCAGCAGGAGGGGACGGGACACCGGGGAGCTGTTTTTT
CASRRGRDTGELFF
>TRBJ1-2|.|.|TRBV30
TGTGCCTGCCGGGGGACGGCGTATGGCTACACCTTC
CACRGTAYGYTF
>TRBJ1-2|.|.|TRBV19
TGTGCCAGTAGTAGCCAGGAAAACTATGGCTACACCTTC
CASSSQENYGYTF
>TRBJ2-3|.|.|TRBV4-1
TGCGCCAGCAGCCAACGTTTTGGCGGGACAGATACGCAGTATTTT
CASSQRFGGTDTQYF
>TRBJ1-2|.|TRBD1|TRBV4-2
TGTGCCAGCAGCCAGACAGGGGACAACTATGGCTACACCTTC
CASSQTGDNYGYTF
>TRBJ2-7|.|.|TRBV30
TGTGCCTGGAGTGTACTGGGTTCCTACGAGCAGTACTTC
CAWSVLGSYEQYF
>TRBJ1-1|.|.|TRBV2
TGTGCCAGCAGGGTAATAGGGAACACTGAAGCTTTCTTT
CASRVIGNTEAFF
>TRBJ2-1|.|TRBD2|TRBV11-3
TGTGCCAGCAGCCTTAGCGGGAGCTCCTTCAATGAGCAGTTCTTC
CASSLSGSSFNEQFF
>TRBJ2-7|.|.|TRBV6-5
TGTGCCAGCACTAGGGGGTTCGGGAACGAGCAGTACTTC
CASTRGFGNEQYF
>TRBJ2-1|once|.|TRBV5-1
TGCGCCAGCAGCTTTGGGTCGGGAGTGGATGAGCAGTTCTTC
CASSFGSGVDEQFF
>TRBJ1-3|.|.|TRBV9
TGTGCCAGCAGCGTCTCTGGAAACACCATATATTTT
CASSVSGNTIYF
>TRBJ1-5|.|.|TRBV28
TGTGCCAGCGGCCAATTCAATCAGCCCCAGCATTTT
CASGQFNQPQHF
>TRBJ1-5|.|.|TRBV6-1
TGTGCCAGCCTTAGGGGGGAGAGCAATCAGCCCCAGCATTTT
CASLRGESNQPQHF
>TRBJ2-7|.|TRBD2|TRBV4-1
TGCGCCAGCAGCCAGATGACTAGCGCCTCCTACGAGCAGTACTTC
CASSQMTSASYEQYF
>TRBJ2-3|.|.|TRBV10-1
TGCGCCAGCAGTGAAACCCAGGGTATAGATACGCAGTATTTT
CASSETQGIDTQYF
>TRBJ2-3|.|TRBD2|TRBV30
TGTGCCTGGACGCACACTAGCGGGAGTGGTACGCAGTATTTT
CAWTHTSGSGTQYF
>TRBJ2-1|.|TRBD1|TRBV29-1
TGCAGCGTTGAAGATGACCGACAGGGGATTATCGTCGGGAATGAGCAGTTCTTC
CSVEDDRQGIIVGNEQFF
>TRBJ2-2|.|TRBD2|TRBV7-9
TGTGCCAGCAGCATCGCCGGGACTACAACTACGAACACCGGGGAGCTGTTTTTT
CASSIAGTTTTNTGELFF
>TRBJ2-5|.|TRBD1|TRBV27
TGTGCCAGCAGTTACAGGATGGGTGGGACAGGGGTTCATGAGACCCAGTACTTC
CASSYRMGGTGVHETQYF
>TRBJ2-7|.|TRBD1|TRBV4-1
TGCGCCAGCAGCCGTACGACAGGGTCCTACGAGCAGTACTTC
CASSRTTGSYEQYF
>TRBJ1-1|.|.|TRBV27
TGTGCCAGCAGTTTAAGGCGCACTACGAACACTGAAGCTTTCTTT
CASSLRRTTNTEAFF
>TRBJ2-7|.|.|TRBV28
TGTGCCAGCAGGAATAAATACGAGCAGTACTTC
CASRNKYEQYF
>TRBJ1-5|.|TRBD1|TRBV19
TGTGCCAGTAGGAATTCTGGACAGGGCAATCAGCCCCAGCATTTT
CASRNSGQGNQPQHF